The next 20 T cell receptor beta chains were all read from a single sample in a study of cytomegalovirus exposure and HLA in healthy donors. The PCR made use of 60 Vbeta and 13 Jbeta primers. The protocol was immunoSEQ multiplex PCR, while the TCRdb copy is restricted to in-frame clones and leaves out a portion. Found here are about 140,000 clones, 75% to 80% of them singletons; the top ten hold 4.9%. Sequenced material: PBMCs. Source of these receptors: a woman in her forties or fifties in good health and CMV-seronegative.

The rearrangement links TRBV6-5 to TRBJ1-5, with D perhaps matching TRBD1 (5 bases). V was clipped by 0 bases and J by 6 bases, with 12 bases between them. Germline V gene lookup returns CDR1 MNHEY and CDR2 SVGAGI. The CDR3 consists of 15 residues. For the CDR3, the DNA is TGTGCCAGCAGTTACTCGCCAGGGAAGGGTCAGCCCCAGCATTTT. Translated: CASSYSPGKGQPQHF.

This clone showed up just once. The CDR3 region has the DNA TGTGCCAGTAGATTGGGACAGACAATGAACACTGAAGCTTTCTTT. Translation gives CASRLGQTMNTEAFF. The rearrangement links TRBV19 to TRBJ1-1, with 7 bases fitting TRBD1. V was clipped by 6 bases and J by 0 bases; unmatched bases: 7. CDR3 length: 15 amino acids. Per the germline V gene, CDR1 is LNHDA and CDR2 is SQIVND (reference sequence).

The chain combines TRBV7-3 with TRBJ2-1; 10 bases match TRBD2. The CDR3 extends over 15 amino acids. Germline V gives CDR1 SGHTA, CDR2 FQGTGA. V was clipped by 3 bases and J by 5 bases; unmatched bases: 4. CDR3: CASSFTSGMNNEQFF. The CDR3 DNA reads TGTGCCAGCAGCTTTACTAGCGGGATGAACAATGAGCAGTTCTTC.

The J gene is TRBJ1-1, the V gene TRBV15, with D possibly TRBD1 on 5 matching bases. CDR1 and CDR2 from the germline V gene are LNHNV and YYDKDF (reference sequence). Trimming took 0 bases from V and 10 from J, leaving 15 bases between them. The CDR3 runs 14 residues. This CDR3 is CATSRDLAGGSAFF. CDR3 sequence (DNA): TGTGCCACCAGCAGAGATTTGGCGGGGGGTTCAGCTTTCTTT.

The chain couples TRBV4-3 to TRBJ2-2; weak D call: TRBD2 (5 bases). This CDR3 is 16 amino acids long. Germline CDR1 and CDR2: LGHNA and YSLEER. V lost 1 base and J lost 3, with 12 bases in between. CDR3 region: CASSQGSRVYTGELFF. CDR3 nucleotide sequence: TGCGCCAGCAGCCAAGGGTCGCGGGTATACACCGGGGAGCTGTTTTTT.

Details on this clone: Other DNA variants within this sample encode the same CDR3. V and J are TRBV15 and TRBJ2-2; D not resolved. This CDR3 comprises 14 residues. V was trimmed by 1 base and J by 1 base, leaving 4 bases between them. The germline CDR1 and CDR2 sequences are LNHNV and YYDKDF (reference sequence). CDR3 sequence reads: CATSRGGNTGELFF. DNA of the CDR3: TGTGCCACCAGCAGAGGCGGGAACACCGGGGAGCTGTTTTTT.

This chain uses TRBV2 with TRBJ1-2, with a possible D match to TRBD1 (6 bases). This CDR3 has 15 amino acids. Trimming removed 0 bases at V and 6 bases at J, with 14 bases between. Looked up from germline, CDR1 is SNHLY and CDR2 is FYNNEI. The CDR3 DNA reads TGTGCCAGCAGTGAAGCGGCCAGGGGATTGGATGGCTACACCTTC. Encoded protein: CASSEAARGLDGYTF.

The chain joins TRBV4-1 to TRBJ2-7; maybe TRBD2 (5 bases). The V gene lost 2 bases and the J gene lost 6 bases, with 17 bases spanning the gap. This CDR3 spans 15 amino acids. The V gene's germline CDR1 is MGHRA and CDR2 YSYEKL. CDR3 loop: CASSQSRGSWSEQYF. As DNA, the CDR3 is TGCGCCAGCAGCCAAAGTCGTGGGAGTTGGAGCGAGCAGTACTTC.

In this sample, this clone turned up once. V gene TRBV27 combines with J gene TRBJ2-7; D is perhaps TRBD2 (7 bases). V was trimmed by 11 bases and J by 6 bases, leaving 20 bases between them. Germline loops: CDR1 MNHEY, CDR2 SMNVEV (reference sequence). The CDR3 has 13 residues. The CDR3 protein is CAAQMGGGGEQYF. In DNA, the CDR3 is TGTGCCGCCCAGATGGGGGGCGGGGGCGAGCAGTACTTC.

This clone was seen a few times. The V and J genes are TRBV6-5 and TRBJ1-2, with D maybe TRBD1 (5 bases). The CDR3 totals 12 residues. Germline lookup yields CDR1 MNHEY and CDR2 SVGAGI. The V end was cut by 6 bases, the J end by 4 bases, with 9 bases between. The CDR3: CASSHDSYGYTF. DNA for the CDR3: TGTGCCAGCAGCCACGACAGCTATGGCTACACCTTC.

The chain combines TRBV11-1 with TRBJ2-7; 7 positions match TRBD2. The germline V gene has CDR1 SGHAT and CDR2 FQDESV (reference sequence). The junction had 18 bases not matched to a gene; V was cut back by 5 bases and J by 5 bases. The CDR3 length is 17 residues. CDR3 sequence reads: CASSPHPTSFLGDEQYF. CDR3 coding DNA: TGTGCCAGCAGCCCTCATCCGACTAGCTTCCTTGGGGACGAGCAGTACTTC.

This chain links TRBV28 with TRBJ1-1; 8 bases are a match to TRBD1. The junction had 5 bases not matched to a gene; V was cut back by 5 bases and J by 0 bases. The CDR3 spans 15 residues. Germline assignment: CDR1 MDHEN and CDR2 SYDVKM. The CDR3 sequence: CASSTRTGLNTEAFF. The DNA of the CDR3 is TGTGCCAGCAGTACCCGGACAGGGCTGAACACTGAAGCTTTCTTT.

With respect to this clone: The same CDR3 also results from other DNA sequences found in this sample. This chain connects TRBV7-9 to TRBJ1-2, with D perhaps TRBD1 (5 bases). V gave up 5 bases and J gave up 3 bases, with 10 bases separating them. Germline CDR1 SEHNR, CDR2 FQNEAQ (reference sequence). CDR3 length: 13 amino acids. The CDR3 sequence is CASSPQGHYGYTF. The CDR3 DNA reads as TGTGCCAGCAGCCCCCAGGGCCACTATGGCTACACCTTC.

CDR3 sequence reads: CASNPGIATNEKLFF. CDR3 sequence (DNA): TGTGCCAGTAATCCGGGGATAGCGACTAATGAAAAACTGTTTTTT. The gene calls are TRBV19 and TRBJ1-4; D ambiguous. This CDR3 region has 15 residues. V was trimmed by 7 bases and J by 2 bases, leaving 14 bases between them. In germline, CDR1 is LNHDA, CDR2 SQIVND (reference sequence). The full variable domain, its missing parts supplied by reference TRBV19 and TRBJ1-4, is DGGITQSPKYLFRKEGQNVTLSCEQNLNHDAMYWYRQDPGQGLRLIYYSQIVNDFQKGDIAEGYSVSREKKESFPLTVTSAQKNPTAFYLCASNPGIATNEKLFFGSGTQLSVL.

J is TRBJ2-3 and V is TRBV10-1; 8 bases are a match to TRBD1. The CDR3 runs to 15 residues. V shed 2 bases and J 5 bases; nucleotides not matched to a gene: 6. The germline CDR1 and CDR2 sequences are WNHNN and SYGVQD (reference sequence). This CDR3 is CASSEATGVVDTQYF. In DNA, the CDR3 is TGCGCCAGCAGTGAGGCGACAGGGGTGGTAGATACGCAGTATTTT.

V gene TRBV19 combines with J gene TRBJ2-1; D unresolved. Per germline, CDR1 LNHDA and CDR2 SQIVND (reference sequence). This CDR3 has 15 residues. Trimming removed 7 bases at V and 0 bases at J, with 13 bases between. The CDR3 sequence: CASTQILSSYNEQFF. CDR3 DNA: TGTGCCAGTACCCAGATTCTCAGCTCCTACAATGAGCAGTTCTTC.

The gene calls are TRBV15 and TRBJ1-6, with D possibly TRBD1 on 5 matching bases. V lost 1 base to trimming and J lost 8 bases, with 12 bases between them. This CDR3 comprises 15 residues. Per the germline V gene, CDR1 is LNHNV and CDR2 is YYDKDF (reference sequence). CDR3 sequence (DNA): TGTGCCACCAGCAGAGTAGGGGAACTTTATTCACCCCTCCACTTT. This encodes CATSRVGELYSPLHF.

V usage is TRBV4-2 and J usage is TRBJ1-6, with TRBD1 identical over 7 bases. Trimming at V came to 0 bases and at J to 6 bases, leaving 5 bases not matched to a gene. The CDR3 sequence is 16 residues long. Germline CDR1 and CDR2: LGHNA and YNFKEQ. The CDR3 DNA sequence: TGTGCCAGCAGCCAAGAGCAGACAGGGTCTAATTCACCCCTCCACTTT. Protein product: CASSQEQTGSNSPLHF.

CDR3 sequence reads: CSAHQGARNEQFF. In DNA form, the CDR3 reads TGCAGCGCACATCAGGGGGCGCGGAATGAGCAGTTCTTC. The chain carries TRBV29-1 and TRBJ2-1, with TRBD1 matching over 8 bases. Germline values: CDR1 SQVTM, CDR2 ANQGSEA. This CDR3 region has 13 residues. V gave up 7 bases and J gave up 7 bases; unmatched junction bases: 9.

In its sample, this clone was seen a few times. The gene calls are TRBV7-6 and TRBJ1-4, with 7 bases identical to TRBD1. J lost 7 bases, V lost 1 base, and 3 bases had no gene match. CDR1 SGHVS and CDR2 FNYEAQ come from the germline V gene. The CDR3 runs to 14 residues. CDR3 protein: CASSLVQGPEKLFF. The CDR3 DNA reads TGTGCCAGCAGCTTAGTACAGGGGCCTGAAAAACTGTTTTTT.